These 8 T cell receptor beta chains originate from one sample sequenced in a study of blood T cell repertoires in COVID-19. TCRdb's copy holds only in-frame clones and misses some; the assay was immunoSEQ multiplex PCR. The sample shows approximately 220,000 clones, approximately 86% of them seen only once. Sequencing input: PBMCs or T cells enriched from blood (not recorded which). These receptors were taken from a woman aged 25 to 45 with acute COVID-19.

The chain has TRBV18 and TRBJ1-4; no definite D call. The CDR3 is 13 residues long. V lost 3 bases and J lost 4, with 6 bases in between. CDR1 is KGHSH, CDR2 LQKENI, per germline. In nucleotides, the CDR3 is TGTGCCAGCTCACCTGGGCTTAATGAAAAACTGTTTTTT. Translating gives CASSPGLNEKLFF. Together with reference TRBV18 and TRBJ1-4, the CDR3 gives the full variable domain: NAGVMQNPRHLVRRRGQEARLRCSPMKGHSHVYWYRQLPEEGLKFMVYLQKENIIDESGMPKERFSAEFPKEGPSILRIQQVVRGDSAAYFCASSPGLNEKLFFGSGTQLSVL.

The chain carries TRBV11-2 and TRBJ2-1, with 7 bases that match TRBD2. Germline lookup yields CDR1 SGHAT and CDR2 FQNNGV. V trimming: 5 bases; J trimming: 6 bases; junction bases outside the gene matches: 10. The CDR3 contains 15 residues. CDR3 amino acids: CASSLWGGAGNEQFF. As DNA, the CDR3 is TGTGCCAGCAGCCTTTGGGGGGGTGCGGGCAATGAGCAGTTCTTC.

The chain recombines TRBV19 with TRBJ2-1, with D tentatively TRBD1 (5 bases). Germline CDR1 is LNHDA and CDR2 is SQIVND (reference sequence). This CDR3 has 15 residues. V gave up 7 bases and J gave up 0 bases, with 13 bases separating them. The CDR3 region has the DNA TGTGCCAGTAATCCCCAGGGAAGCTCCTACAATGAGCAGTTCTTC. It yields the protein CASNPQGSSYNEQFF.

The chain joins TRBV25-1 to TRBJ1-4; 8 nucleotides match TRBD1. Trimming at V came to 8 bases and at J to 8 bases, leaving 16 bases not matched to a gene. This CDR3 is built from 16 residues. CDR1 is MGHDK, CDR2 SYGVNS, per germline. As DNA, the CDR3 is TGTGCCAGCCGACGAAGGGATACTTCAGGGGGCGAAAAACTGTTTTTT. It translates to CASRRRDTSGGEKLFF.

This clone occurred once. The chain recombines TRBV7-6 with TRBJ1-4; D is ambiguous. Germline V lookup: CDR1 SGHVS, CDR2 FNYEAQ. Trimming stripped 3 bases from V and 3 bases from J, with 11 bases between. CDR3 length: 15 amino acids. The CDR3 reads CASSLEATANEKLFF. CDR3 nucleotides: TGTGCCAGCAGCTTGGAGGCCACGGCTAATGAAAAACTGTTTTTT.

The chain recombines TRBV7-2 with TRBJ1-6; 9 positions match TRBD1. Germline CDR1 SGHTA, CDR2 FQGNSA. V was pared by 3 bases and J by 1 base, with 4 bases of the junction left unmatched. The CDR3 has 17 residues. CDR3 sequence (DNA): TGTGCCAGCAGCTTTTCACAGGGGGCTTCCTATAATTCACCCCTCCACTTT. It yields the protein CASSFSQGASYNSPLHF. Full variable domain (missing parts from reference TRBV7-2 and TRBJ1-6): GAGVSQSPSNKVTEKGKDVELRCDPISGHTALYWYRQSLGQGLEFLIYFQGNSAPDKSGLPSDRFSAERTGGSVSTLTIQRTQQEDSAVYLCASSFSQGASYNSPLHFGNGTRLTVT.

This rearrangement joins TRBV12-3 or TRBV12-4 to TRBJ1-2; maybe TRBD1 (5 bases). The CDR3 covers 13 residues. Trimming took 5 bases from V and 4 from J, leaving 11 bases between them. The CDR3 bases are TGTGCCAGCAGTCTGGGGCCCCTCTATGGCTACACCTTC. Its protein product is CASSLGPLYGYTF.

The chain carries TRBV4-1 and TRBJ1-1; the D gene is possibly TRBD1 (5 bases). The CDR3 runs 16 residues. Per germline, CDR1 MGHRA and CDR2 YSYEKL. The V gene lost 1 base and the J gene lost 8 bases, with 20 bases spanning the gap. The CDR3: CASSQGAGTLYREAFF. Written as DNA, the CDR3 is TGCGCCAGCAGCCAAGGCGCAGGGACTCTTTACCGGGAAGCTTTCTTT.